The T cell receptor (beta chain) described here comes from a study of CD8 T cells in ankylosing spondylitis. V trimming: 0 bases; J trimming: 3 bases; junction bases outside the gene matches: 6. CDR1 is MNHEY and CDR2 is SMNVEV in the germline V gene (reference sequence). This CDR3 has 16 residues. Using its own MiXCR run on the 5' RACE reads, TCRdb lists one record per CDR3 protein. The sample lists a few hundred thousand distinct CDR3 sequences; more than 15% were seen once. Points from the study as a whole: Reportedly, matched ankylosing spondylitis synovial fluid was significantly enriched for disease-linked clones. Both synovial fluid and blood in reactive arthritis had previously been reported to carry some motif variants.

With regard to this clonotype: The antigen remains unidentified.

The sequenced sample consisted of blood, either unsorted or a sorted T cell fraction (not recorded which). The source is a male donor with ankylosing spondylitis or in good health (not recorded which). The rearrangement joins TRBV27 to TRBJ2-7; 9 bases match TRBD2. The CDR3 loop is CASSLSTSGTSYEQYF. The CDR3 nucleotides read TGTGCCAGCAGTTTATCGACTAGCGGTACCAGCTACGAGCAGTACTTC.